This T cell receptor beta chain comes out of a study of CXCR3-negative and CXCR3-positive naive CD8 T cells. Study outcomes and limitations: Both naive subsets carried similar amounts of surface CD5, so TCR strength was inferred from TRB CDR3 properties. TRB CDR3s of CXCR3-positive naive cells were more hydrophobic than those of CXCR3-negative naive cells. In both naive subsets diversity was comparably high, whereas memory CD8+ cells showed much lower diversity. For naive cells, CXCR3-negative and CXCR3-positive subsets had similar TRBV-TRBJ usage; for memory cells, usage differed.

Researchers prepared the TRB cDNA libraries using 5' RACE with UMI labels. One entry per CDR3 protein, without DNA, is what TCRdb gives after re-calling the 5' RACE reads. Listed are roughly 120,000 distinct CDR3 sequences; about 0.54% falls within the top ten. This CDR3 is built from 13 residues. Germline CDR1 reads MNHEY; CDR2 reads SMNVEV (reference sequence). Details on this clonotype: The antigen remains undetermined.

This sequence originates from a human donor in good health. Some clones in this sample may be carry-over from other donors' samples. The sequenced material came from naive CXCR3+ CD8+ T cells from blood. Described subset: CD45RO-CCR7+CD27+CD95- naive CD8+ T cells expressing CXCR3 (TNR3+). This chain uses TRBV27 with TRBJ2-7; no DNA is available, so the TRBD1 call from TCRdb remains unchecked. Here the CDR3 reads CAISLTGLYEQYF.